These 7 T cell receptor beta chains originate from one sample sequenced in a study of cytomegalovirus exposure and HLA in healthy donors. 13 Jbeta primers and 60 Vbeta primers were used for the PCR. Assay used: immunoSEQ multiplex PCR; TCRdb lists only in-frame clones, some missing. The sample holds 130,000 or so clones; around 80% are singletons and the top ten take approximately 3.1%. The specimen sequenced was PBMCs. The receptors come from a woman younger than 35 in good health and CMV-seropositive.

The gene calls are TRBV5-4 and TRBJ2-3; 9 nucleotides align to TRBD2. After removal of 4 bases from V and 2 bases from J, the junction contained 11 bases not matched to a gene. CDR3 size: 17 residues. Germline loops: CDR1 SGHNT, CDR2 YYREEE (reference sequence). For the CDR3, the DNA is TGTGCCAGCAGCGCAAACCCTCCGGGACTAGCCACAGATACGCAGTATTTT. Amino acid sequence: CASSANPPGLATDTQYF.

This clone occurred once. This rearrangement joins TRBV11-3 to TRBJ2-7, with TRBD1 matching over 7 bases. The CDR3 has 13 residues. Germline CDR1 SGHNT, CDR2 YENEEA. Germline trimming cut 3 bases from V and 4 bases from J; bases unmatched to any gene: 3. The CDR3 reads CASSLRGQYEQYF. Here the CDR3 DNA reads TGTGCCAGCAGCTTGAGGGGGCAGTACGAGCAGTACTTC.

The rearrangement uses TRBV10-3 and TRBJ2-1, with TRBD1 as a possible D gene (6 bases). The V end was cut by 9 bases, the J end by 3 bases, with 15 bases between. CDR1 ENHRY and CDR2 SYGVKD come from the germline V gene. The CDR3 loop spans 14 amino acids. The CDR3 region has the DNA TGTGCCATTTCGACAGGTGTCGACTACAATGAGCAGTTCTTC. Amino acid sequence: CAISTGVDYNEQFF.

Note on this clone: The sample has other DNA sequences that encode this CDR3 too. V is TRBV28 and J is TRBJ1-3; D is uncertain. V lost 4 bases, J lost 4 bases, and 5 bases lay in between. This CDR3 has 12 amino acids. CDR1 and CDR2 (germline): MDHEN, SYDVKM. In DNA, the CDR3 is TGTGCCAGCAGTTGGGAGGGAAACACCATATATTTT. Protein: CASSWEGNTIYF.

The chain employs TRBV30 and TRBJ1-4, with no clear D. Germline CDR1 GTSNPN, CDR2 SVGIG (reference sequence). This CDR3 has 15 residues. V was clipped by 0 bases and J by 6 bases, with 14 bases between them. In DNA, the CDR3 is TGTGCCTGGAGTGTACGACGAGGGAACCATGAAAAACTGTTTTTT. This translates into CAWSVRRGNHEKLFF.

The chain links TRBV19 to TRBJ1-4; D possibly corresponds to TRBD1 (6 bases). The CDR3 covers 15 residues. V lost 7 bases, J lost 0 bases, and 12 bases lay in between. Germline CDR1 reads LNHDA; CDR2 reads SQIVND (reference sequence). CDR3 nucleotides: TGTGCCAGTACCCTTCAGGGGTCAACTAATGAAAAACTGTTTTTT. As protein: CASTLQGSTNEKLFF.

The chain carries TRBV27 and TRBJ1-2; TRBD1 matches at 7 bases. This CDR3 comprises 14 residues. J was trimmed by 6 bases and V by 6 bases; bases with no gene match: 10. CDR1 MNHEY and CDR2 SMNVEV come from the germline V gene (reference sequence). The CDR3 DNA sequence: TGTGCCAGCAGCCCTAGACAGGGCTCCAATGGCTACACCTTC. Amino acid sequence: CASSPRQGSNGYTF.